Listed here is a single TCR beta chain. The data stem from a study of technical replicates of blood from a handful of donors. Profiling relied on immunoSEQ multiplex PCR, and the TCRdb table lists in-frame clones only, not all of them. The sample has 75,000 to 90,000 clones; just over 90% are singletons. Trimming removed 1 base from V and 4 bases from J; junction bases left unmatched: 6. CDR3 length: 17 amino acids. Germline CDR1 and CDR2: SEHNR and FQNEAQ (reference sequence). The chain is built from TRBV7-9 and TRBJ1-6; 8 nucleotides line up with TRBD1. Specimen: T cells isolated from PBMCs. This receptor was identified in a human donor in good health. The CDR3 DNA reads as TGTGCCAGCAGCTTAGGGGACAGGACAGGGTATAATTCACCCCTCCACTTT. It yields the protein CASSLGDRTGYNSPLHF.